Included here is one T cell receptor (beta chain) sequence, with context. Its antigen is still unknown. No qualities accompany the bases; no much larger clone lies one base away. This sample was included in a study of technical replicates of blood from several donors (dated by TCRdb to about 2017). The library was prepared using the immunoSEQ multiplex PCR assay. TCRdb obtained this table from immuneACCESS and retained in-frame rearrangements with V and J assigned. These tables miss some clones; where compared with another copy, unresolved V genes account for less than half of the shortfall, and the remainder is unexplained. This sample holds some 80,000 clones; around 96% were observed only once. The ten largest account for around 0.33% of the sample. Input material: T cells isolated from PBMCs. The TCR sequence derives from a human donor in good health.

The DNA reads TGTGCCATCAGTGGAGGTCTAGCGGGCACAGATACGCAGTATTTT. Its protein reads: CAISGGLAGTDTQYF. In this chain, TRBV10-3 is recombined with TRBJ2-3; 7 bases in the middle match TRBD2. CDR3 length: 15 amino acids, cysteine to phenylalanine. Kept here is only the CDR3 DNA, which spans 45 bases and is read in frame from base 1. CDR1 ENHRY and CDR2 SYGVKD were looked up in the germline V gene. Trimming accounts for 4 bases at V and 1 base at J, while the number of junction bases matched to no gene is 5.